This T cell receptor beta chain was obtained from a study of HIV-infected children after antiretroviral therapy interruption. Overall study context: Median age was roughly 10 years (interruption) and around 8 years (continuous). For the interruption arm, samples span week 0 through about 3 years after study end. Weeks 0, 48 and 150 were sampled under continuous treatment. Whole-study results and caveats: Naive CD4+ Gini coefficient rose by interruption end, suggesting clonal expansion.

This CDR3 has 16 amino acids. V was clipped by 0 bases and J by 6 bases, with 18 bases between them. The germline CDR1 and CDR2 sequences are SGHRS and YFSETQ. This sample's treatment: PENTA 11 planned treatment interruption arm or continuous ART arm. This clonotype was counted ten times or more. Its cognate antigen is unknown. A 3' RACE protocol on RNA, with unique molecular identifiers, produced the TCR library. MiXCR was run by TCRdb on the 3' RACE reads, yielding one entry per CDR3 protein. Seen here are about 89,000 distinct CDR3 sequences, about 7.2% observed once, and the top ten hold 1% to 1.3%.

Sample: CD45RA+ CD4+ T cells from PBMCs, pooled from several time points, taken from a donor given antiretroviral therapy, either interrupted or continuous. As for subset: naive CD4+ CD45RA+ CD45RO- T cells. The chain has TRBV5-1 and TRBJ2-5; D remains ambiguous. The TCR was taken from a pool of human donors with HIV. The CDR3 is CASSLGLQTATQTQYF. DNA for the CDR3: TGCGCCAGCAGCTTGGGACTTCAGACCGCGACGCAGACCCAGTACTTC.